This T cell receptor (beta chain) was retrieved from a study of vaccination and CD4 T cells after COVID-19 (dated by TCRdb to 2022 to 2024). In the study overall: Every convalescent patient had a positive nasal swab PCR test for SARS-CoV-2, with mild disease in nine patients and severe disease in one. Six males and four females were included in the convalescent cohort, with two Hispanic individuals, seven Caucasians, two Asians and one multiracial person represented. Participants received two doses of either the Pfizer-BioNTech BNT162b2 vaccine (n=8) or the Moderna mRNA-1273 vaccine (n=2). Post-COVID blood samples from convalescent patients were collected a median of around 100 days after diagnosis, with a range of 35 to 161 days. Post-vaccine blood samples were obtained a median of around 67 days after the second vaccine dose, with a range of roughly 13 to 250 days. Overlapping spike peptide pools from SARS-CoV-2 and from the common cold coronaviruses HCoV-NL63, HCoV-OC43 and HCoV-229E were used as culture stimuli. Control cultures used a CEFX viral epitope pool as positive control, an HIV-1 Nef peptide pool as negative control, or no peptide. In over 8 COVID-19 convalescent patients and a handful of infection-naive healthy vaccine recipients, the spike-specific CD4+ TCR repertoire before mRNA vaccination was compared with the repertoire after mRNA vaccination.

Library preparation employed PCR. At the Johns Hopkins FTIC core, DNA from the cultured CD4+ T cells underwent TCR sequencing with the Oncomine TCR Beta short-read assay. The QIAamp micro DNA kit was used to extract genomic DNA from the cultured CD4+ T cells. The Oncomine TCR Beta libraries from cultured CD4+ T cells were pooled using unique dual indexes and then sequenced on an Illumina iSeq 100. The authors' analysis ran thus. Non-productive sequences were removed, and CDR3s not starting with C, not ending with F or W, or shorter than 7 amino acids were discarded. Antigen-specific clonotypes were identified with the MANAFEST web application by comparing peptide-stimulated wells with reference and other culture wells. Positive clones required FDR below 0.05, an odds ratio above 5, and productive frequency above 0.1% in at least two of three replicate wells. Clonotypes that were significantly expanded in both SARS-CoV-2 spike wells and at least one common cold coronavirus spike condition were defined as cross-reactive. Using R version 3.6.1, CDR3 homology was evaluated through Levenshtein distances (stringdist) along with unrooted phylogenetic trees (ape). The raw public data were reprocessed by TCRdb itself: fastp quality trimming at Q25, MiXCR clonotype calling, in-frame beta chains only. Each CDR3 protein gets just one entry, which takes the most common genes and DNA from the rows behind it. The V and J calls were determined by TCRdb, not by the authors. Across this sample there are around 9,300 distinct CDR3 sequences, with around 37% seen only once. The ten largest account for about a sixth of the sample.

The study at large found these results: The median count of SARS-CoV-2-reactive clonotypes went up from approximately 20 after infection to approximately 40 after vaccination, although the change was not significant. Nearly all vaccine-specific clones in convalescent patients (304 of 307) were mono-reactive for SARS-CoV-2 spike rather than cross-reactive with common cold coronaviruses. In convalescent patients, a median about 86% of post-vaccine SARS-CoV-2-reactive clones were detected only after vaccination, suggesting vaccine-specific priming. Only a relatively small number of convalescent patients were included in the study, and early timepoints following natural infection were not analyzed.

Trimmed from V: 3 bases; trimmed from J: 10 bases; junction bases lacking a gene match: 7. CDR1 and CDR2, looked up from the germline V gene, are SGDLS and YYNGEE. The CDR3 covers 14 residues, taking in both the cysteine and the phenylalanine. Only the CDR3 part of the read is kept: 42 bases, read in frame from the first base. The sample holds one count of this clonotype. No cognate antigen has been identified for it. No much larger clonotype is one base removed from it; base qualities were not supplied. Just one read gives weak support. Sample treatment or condition, as interpreted from the label and publication: roughly ten-day PBMC culture with coronavirus spike peptide pools or control peptides (ViraFEST assay). To expand antigen-specific T cells with peptide pools and then pick out the expanded clonotypes through TCR sequencing, the study relied on the ViraFEST assay. The convalescent patients' positive SARS-CoV-2 PCR tests were from March to December 2020, which was before the Alpha, Beta and Delta variants emerged in the United States. Roughly 2 million PBMCs per well were cultured in IMDM with 5% human AB serum and 7.5 to 10 IU/ml IL-2, plus 10 ug/ml peptide pools. Half of the culture medium was replaced with fresh IL-2-containing medium on days 3 and 7. CD4+ T cells were isolated after around 9 days of culture through negative selection using the EasySep CD4+ T cell isolation kit. Ficoll-Paque Plus gradient centrifugation was used to isolate PBMCs from whole blood, and the isolated PBMCs were then either used fresh or cryopreserved at -140C. Culture conditions were generally each tested in triplicate wells.

This chain is built from TRBV9 and TRBJ1-6, and TRBD1 matches 7 of the central bases. The specimen sequenced was CD4+ T cells from blood, cultured in vitro. The clonotype originates from a human donor who had recovered from COVID-19. The CDR3 sequence is CASSARQGDSPLHF. The DNA is as follows: TGTGCCAGCAGCGCCAGACAGGGCGACTCACCCCTCCACTTT.